A single sample is the source of the 16 T cell receptor beta chains below, sequenced in a study of T-cell memory formation after mild COVID-19. TCRdb re-called the 5' RACE reads through MiXCR, storing one row per CDR3 protein. Of hundreds of thousands of distinct CDR3 sequences listed, approximately 16% are singletons. The source material was PBMCs or a T cell subset sorted from them (not recorded which). These receptors all stem from a man aged 18 to 35 who had mild COVID-19 (a few samples of this study predate the infection). Cell type and time point are not known.

This clonotype has at least ten counts. The genes are TRBV4-3 and TRBJ2-1; D might be TRBD1 (6 bases). The germline V and J ends were trimmed by 3 bases and 5 bases, with 11 bases remaining between them. Germline V gene lookup returns CDR1 LGHNA and CDR2 YSLEER. The CDR3 covers 14 residues. CDR3 residues: CASSQGAPNNEQFF. CDR3 nucleotide sequence: TGCGCCAGCAGCCAGGGGGCGCCGAACAATGAGCAGTTCTTC.

This clonotype was counted a few times. V is TRBV5-1 and J is TRBJ2-4, with a weak D call TRBD2 (5 bases). V lost 0 bases to trimming and J lost 9 bases, with 13 bases between them. From germline, CDR1 is SGHRS and CDR2 YFSETQ. The length of the CDR3 is 14 residues. This chain's CDR3 is CASSLAPSSTIQYF. In DNA, the CDR3 is TGCGCCAGCAGCTTGGCCCCCTCTAGCACCATTCAGTACTTC. Variable domain in full (rest from reference TRBV5-1 and TRBJ2-4): KAGVTQTPRYLIKTRGQQVTLSCSPISGHRSVSWYQQTPGQGLQFLFEYFSETQRNKGNFPGRFSGRQFSNSRSEMNVSTLELGDSALYLCASSLAPSSTIQYFGAGTRLSVL.

The V call is TRBV6-6, the J call TRBJ2-7; 8 nucleotides align to TRBD1. The V gene's germline CDR1 is MNHNY and CDR2 SVGAGI (reference sequence). With 2 bases clipped from V and 4 bases from J, the junction kept 1 base outside the gene matches. The CDR3 extends over 13 amino acids. The CDR3 region has the DNA TGTGCCAGCAGTTACGACAGGGGATACGAGCAGTACTTC. It translates to CASSYDRGYEQYF.

This clonotype turned up a few times. The chain is built from TRBV10-3 and TRBJ1-1; D is unclear. Germline values: CDR1 ENHRY, CDR2 SYGVKD. The CDR3 totals 11 residues. The V and J ends lost 4 bases and 5 bases respectively, with 5 bases between them. For the CDR3, the DNA is TGTGCCATCAGTGCCCCGACTGAAGCTTTCTTT. Translation gives CAISAPTEAFF.

This chain uses TRBV4-3 with TRBJ2-3, with a tentative D call TRBD2 (5 bases). The CDR3 loop spans 15 amino acids. The germline gives CDR1 LGHNA, CDR2 YSLEER. V lost 2 bases and J 6 bases, leaving 15 bases between the germline ends. The CDR3 bases are TGCGCCAGCAGCCAACTAGCCCGGCAGTCTGATACGCAGTATTTT. Translating it yields CASSQLARQSDTQYF.

This chain links TRBV7-2 with TRBJ2-5, with 11 bases matching TRBD2. The V gene's germline CDR1 is SGHTA and CDR2 FQGNSA. V gave up 7 bases and J gave up 0 bases; unmatched junction bases: 10. This CDR3 is built from 17 residues. CDR3 nucleotides: TGTGCCAGCAACCTTAGCGGGGGGGGTTGGAACCAAGAGACCCAGTACTTC. As protein: CASNLSGGGWNQETQYF.

The genes are TRBV20-1 and TRBJ2-1; a weak D match, TRBD2 (7 bases). V gave up 7 bases and J gave up 4 bases, with 14 bases separating them. The V gene's germline CDR1 is DFQATT and CDR2 SNEGSKA (reference sequence). This CDR3 is built from 13 residues. CDR3 DNA sequence: TGCAGTGTGGCCGGGGGGCTTTACAATGAGCAGTTCTTC. Amino acid sequence: CSVAGGLYNEQFF.

With regard to this clonotype: Sequence at one end of the junction differs from germline and may be a read error. The chain uses TRBV7-9 and TRBJ2-6, with D perhaps being TRBD1 or TRBD2 (5 bases each). CDR1 and CDR2 (germline): SEHNR, FQNEAQ (reference sequence). There are 15 residues in the CDR3. CDR3 loop: CASILRGAGANVLTF. The CDR3 bases are TGTGCCAGCATCTTACGAGGGGCTGGGGCCAACGTCCTGACTTTC.

This clonotype was detected only a few times. The chain links TRBV5-1 to TRBJ2-1, with 11 bases lining up with TRBD2. The CDR3 consists of 17 residues. The germline CDR1 and CDR2 sequences are SGHRS and YFSETQ. V was clipped by 4 bases and J by 0 bases; unmatched bases: 6. CDR3 loop: CASSPWTSGPSYNEQFF. The CDR3 region has the DNA TGCGCCAGCAGCCCCTGGACTAGCGGGCCCTCCTACAATGAGCAGTTCTTC.

This clonotype has just a few counts. The V gene is TRBV11-2, the J gene TRBJ2-5; no firm D call. This CDR3 spans 15 amino acids. Germline assignment: CDR1 SGHAT and CDR2 FQNNGV. V lost 2 bases and J 1 base, leaving 11 bases between the germline ends. The CDR3 nucleotides are TGTGCCAGCAGCTTAATAAGGGCAGCCCAAGAGACCCAGTACTTC. Translated: CASSLIRAAQETQYF.

This clonotype turned up a few times. This chain joins TRBV20-1 and TRBJ2-1; tentatively, D is TRBD2 (5 bases). Germline V gives CDR1 DFQATT, CDR2 SNEGSKA (reference sequence). The germline V and J ends were trimmed by 3 bases and 4 bases, with 10 bases remaining between them. The CDR3 length is 13 residues. The CDR3, as DNA: TGCAGTGCTAGGACCGGGGTTTACAATGAGCAGTTCTTC. This gives the protein CSARTGVYNEQFF.

This clonotype was seen a few times. The genes are TRBV5-1 and TRBJ2-3; D gene ambiguous. Germline V gene lookup returns CDR1 SGHRS and CDR2 YFSETQ. The CDR3 runs 16 residues. V shed 0 bases and J shed 6 bases, with 17 bases lying between them. The CDR3: CASSLAFAKLVDTQYF. The CDR3 nucleotides are TGCGCCAGCAGCTTGGCCTTCGCCAAATTAGTGGATACGCAGTATTTT.

The chain carries TRBV4-2 and TRBJ1-1; 7 nucleotides agree with TRBD1. The V and J ends lost 1 base and 3 bases, in that order; junction bases with no gene match: 5. Per germline, CDR1 LGHNA and CDR2 YNFKEQ. The CDR3 sequence is 15 residues long. CDR3 loop: CASSQGDRVDTEAFF. CDR3 coding DNA: TGTGCCAGCAGCCAAGGCGACAGGGTTGACACTGAAGCTTTCTTT.

The chain combines TRBV9 with TRBJ2-1; perhaps D is TRBD1 or TRBD2 (5 bases each). The CDR3 consists of 15 residues. In germline, CDR1 is SGDLS, CDR2 YYNGEE. V lost 0 bases, J lost 5 bases, and 12 bases lay in between. The CDR3 is CASSVAGRENNEQFF. The CDR3 DNA is TGTGCCAGCAGCGTAGCGGGCAGGGAGAACAATGAGCAGTTCTTC.

The sample holds a few counts of this clonotype. V gene TRBV19 combines with J gene TRBJ2-1, with D unresolved. CDR3 length: 12 amino acids. V was clipped by 5 bases and J by 7 bases, with 9 bases between them. Germline loops: CDR1 LNHDA, CDR2 SQIVND (reference sequence). This CDR3 is CASSAWKNEQFF. The CDR3 DNA reads TGTGCCAGTAGTGCCTGGAAGAATGAGCAGTTCTTC.

This clonotype occurred a few times. The V call is TRBV5-1, the J call TRBJ2-1; 11 nucleotides align to TRBD1. This CDR3 is 16 amino acids long. V lost 0 bases and J lost 7; bases outside the gene matches: 6. In germline, CDR1 is SGHRS, CDR2 YFSETQ. CDR3 DNA: TGCGCCAGCAGCTTGGGGGACAGGGGGTTGTGGAATGAGCAGTTCTTC. It translates to CASSLGDRGLWNEQFF.